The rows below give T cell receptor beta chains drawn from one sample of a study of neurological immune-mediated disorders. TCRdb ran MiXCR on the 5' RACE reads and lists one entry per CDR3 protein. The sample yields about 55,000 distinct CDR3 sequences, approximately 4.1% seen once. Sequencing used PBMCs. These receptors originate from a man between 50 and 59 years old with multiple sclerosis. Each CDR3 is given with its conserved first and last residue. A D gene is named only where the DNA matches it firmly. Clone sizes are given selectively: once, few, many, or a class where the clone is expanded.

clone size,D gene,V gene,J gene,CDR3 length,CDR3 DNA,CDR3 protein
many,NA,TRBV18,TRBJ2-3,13,TGTGCCAGCTCACCGGATAGCACAGATACGCAGTATTTT,CASSPDSTDTQYF
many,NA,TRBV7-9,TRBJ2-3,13,TGTGCCAGCAGCTTGGAAAGCACAGATACGCAGTATTTT,CASSLESTDTQYF
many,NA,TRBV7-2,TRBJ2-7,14,TGTGCCAGCAGCTTAGCGCGAGACAGCTACGAGCAGTACTTC,CASSLARDSYEQYF
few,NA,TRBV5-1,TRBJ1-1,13,TGCGCCAGCAGCCCAGACGGCATCCCTGAAGCTTTCTTT,CASSPDGIPEAFF
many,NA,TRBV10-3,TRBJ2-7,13,TGTGCCATGGCTGGACCGCCCAACTACGAGCAGTACTTC,CAMAGPPNYEQYF
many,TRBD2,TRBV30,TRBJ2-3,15,TGTGCCTGGAATTTAGAAGCGGGAGGTTCAGATACGCAGTATTTT,CAWNLEAGGSDTQYF
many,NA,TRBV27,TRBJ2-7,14,TGTGCCAGCAGTCCATTGGGGTTCTCCTACGAGCAGTACTTC,CASSPLGFSYEQYF
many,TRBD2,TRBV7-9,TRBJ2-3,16,TGTGCCAGCAGCTATCTAGCGGGGGCTAGCACAGATACGCAGTATTTT,CASSYLAGASTDTQYF
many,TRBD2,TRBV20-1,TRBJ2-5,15,TGCAGTGCTATCGGGGGGGCCGACCCCCAAGAGACCCAGTACTTC,CSAIGGADPQETQYF
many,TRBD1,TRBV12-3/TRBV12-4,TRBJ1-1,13,TGTGCCAGCAGCCCGACAGGGTTTGCTGAAGCTTTCTTT,CASSPTGFAEAFF
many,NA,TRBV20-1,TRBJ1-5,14,TGCAGTGCTAGTTCCAGGGATGGCAATCAGCCCCAGCATTTT,CSASSRDGNQPQHF
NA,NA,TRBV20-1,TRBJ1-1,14,TGCAGTGCTACCAGACGGGGGGCGGACACTGAAGCTTTCTTT,CSATRRGADTEAFF
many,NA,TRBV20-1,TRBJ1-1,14,TGCAGTGCCAAGACCCGACTGGGGAACACTGAAGCTTTCTTT,CSAKTRLGNTEAFF
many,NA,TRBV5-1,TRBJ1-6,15,TGCGCCAGCAGCTTGGGGGGCGGCCGGGATTCACCCCTCCACTTT,CASSLGGGRDSPLHF
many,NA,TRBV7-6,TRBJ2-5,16,TGTGCCAGCAGCTTAGCGGGATTAGACTCACCACCCGTTATGTACTTC,CASSLAGLDSPPVMYF
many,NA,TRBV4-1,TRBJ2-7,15,TGCGCCAGCAGCCAAGGAGGAGCAGCCTCCTACGAGCAGTACTTC,CASSQGGAASYEQYF
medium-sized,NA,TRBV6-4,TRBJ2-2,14,TGTGCCAGCAGTGAGGCCGGCGGGACCGGGGAGCTGTTTTTT,CASSEAGGTGELFF
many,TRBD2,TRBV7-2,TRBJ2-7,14,TGTGCCAGCAGCCGGACTAGCGGGAGGGCAGAGCAGTACTTC,CASSRTSGRAEQYF
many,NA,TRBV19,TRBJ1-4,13,TGTGCCAGTAGTGCGGACAAGCATGAAAAACTGTTTTTT,CASSADKHEKLFF
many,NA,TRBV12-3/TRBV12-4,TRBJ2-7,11,TGTGCCAGCAGTTTACGGGCCGAGCAGTACTTC,CASSLRAEQYF
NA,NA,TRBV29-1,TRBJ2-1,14,TGCAGCGTTGAAGACCCGGGATCGGTCAATGAGCAGTTCTTC,CSVEDPGSVNEQFF
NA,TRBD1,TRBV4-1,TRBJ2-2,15,TGCGCCAGCAGCCCTGGACAGGGGGCGACCGGGGAGCTGTTTTTT,CASSPGQGATGELFF
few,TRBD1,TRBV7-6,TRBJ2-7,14,TGTGCCAGCAGCACCGAGGACAGGGCTCACGAGCAGTACTTC,CASSTEDRAHEQYF
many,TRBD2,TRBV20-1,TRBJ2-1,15,TGCAGTGCGCACTCCGGGACTAGCGGGTTGGCTGAGCAGTTCTTC,CSAHSGTSGLAEQFF
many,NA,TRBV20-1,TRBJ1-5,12,TGCAGTGCTCTAAGCGGGAATCAGCCCCAGCATTTT,CSALSGNQPQHF
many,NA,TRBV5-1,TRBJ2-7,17,TGCGCCAGCAGCCCACACCCGTCACCTGAAAGCACCTACGAGCAGTACTTC,CASSPHPSPESTYEQYF
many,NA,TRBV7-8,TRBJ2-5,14,TGTGCCAGCAGCTTCCGCGGGGAATTGAAGACCCAGTACTTC,CASSFRGELKTQYF
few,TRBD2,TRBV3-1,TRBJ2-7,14,TGTGCCAGCAGCCCACTAGCGGGAGTCCGCGAGCAGTACTTC,CASSPLAGVREQYF
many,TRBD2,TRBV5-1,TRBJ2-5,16,TGCGCCAGCAGCCCTGGGACTAGCGGGGACGGCGGGACCCAGTACTTC,CASSPGTSGDGGTQYF
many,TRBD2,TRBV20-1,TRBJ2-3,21,TGCAGTGCTAGAGTCGGTCAAATATCTAGCGGGAGGGCCCTTATGACAGATACGCAGTATTTT,CSARVGQISSGRALMTDTQYF
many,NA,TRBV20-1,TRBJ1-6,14,TGCAGTGCTCCTGCTCAGGGTCCCAATTCACCCCTCAACTTT,CSAPAQGPNSPLNF
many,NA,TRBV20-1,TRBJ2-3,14,TGCAGTGCTATTCCAGGGACTGGCTCGAATACGCAGTATTTT,CSAIPGTGSNTQYF
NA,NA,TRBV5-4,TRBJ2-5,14,TGTGCCAGCAGCTTGGCCGGGACGGAAGAGACCCAGTACTTC,CASSLAGTEETQYF
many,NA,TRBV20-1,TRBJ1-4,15,TGCAGTGCTAGAGATGGTAGAACAACTAATGAAAAACTGTTTTTT,CSARDGRTTNEKLFF
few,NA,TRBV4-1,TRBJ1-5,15,TGCGCCAGCAGCCAAGATGCATTAGGGAATCAGCCCCAGAATTTT,CASSQDALGNQPQNF
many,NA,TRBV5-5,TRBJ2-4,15,TGTGCCAGCAGCCTAGAGCGGCTAGCCAAAAACATTCAGTACTTC,CASSLERLAKNIQYF
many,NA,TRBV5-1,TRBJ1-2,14,TGCGCCAGCAGCTTGGCCCGGGGGCTGGATGGCTACACCTTC,CASSLARGLDGYTF